Described below is a single T cell receptor beta chain sequence and its context. The primer mix had 60 Vbeta and 13 Jbeta primers. The table came from immunoSEQ multiplex PCR; TCRdb's copy has only in-frame clones and leaves some out. The data contain some 160,000 clones, around 76% of them singletons. This sample is drawn from a study of cytomegalovirus exposure and HLA in healthy donors. Across the study: In an early release, HLA-typed donors contributed approximately 80 million unique TCR sequences.

The sequenced sample consisted of PBMCs. The source of this sequence is a man aged 35 to 55 in good health and CMV-seronegative.

CDR3 residues: CASRSTGGHEQYF. The CDR3 DNA reads TGTGCCAGCAGGTCGACAGGAGGTCACGAGCAGTACTTC. This rearrangement joins TRBV11-1 to TRBJ2-5, with D possibly TRBD1 on 6 matching bases. The end of the DNA fits TRBJ2-7 better, so the J call may be wrong. The CDR3 is made up of 13 amino acids. Germline V gene data show CDR1 as SGHAT and CDR2 as FQDESV (reference sequence).